This T cell receptor beta chain emerged from a study of cytomegalovirus exposure and HLA in healthy donors. Though nominally healthy at sampling, donors likely had unrecorded immune exposures. The PCR employed 60 Vbeta primers together with 13 Jbeta primers. Clones were sequenced by immunoSEQ multiplex PCR, and TCRdb holds only the in-frame ones, with some missing. Among 75,000 to 90,000 clones, around 84% were seen once, and the ten largest hold roughly 8.9%. Points on this clone: What it binds is not known.

Study-wide points: Rare TCR sequences predominated, though certain public TCRs were found in many donors. Analyzed later, most CMV-associated TCR beta chains appeared HLA-restricted.

The junction had 16 bases not matched to a gene; V was cut back by 1 base and J by 8 bases. The length of the CDR3 is 19 residues. Germline assignment: CDR1 LNHDA and CDR2 SQIVND (reference sequence). Sample: PBMCs. The TCR was taken from a woman between 40 and 55 years old in good health and CMV-seropositive. The rearrangement uses TRBV19 and TRBJ2-1, with TRBD2 matching 11 bases. The CDR3 loop is CASSIGSGLIAGGRDEQFF. The CDR3 DNA reads TGTGCCAGTAGTATAGGAAGTGGTTTAATAGCGGGGGGGCGGGATGAGCAGTTCTTC.